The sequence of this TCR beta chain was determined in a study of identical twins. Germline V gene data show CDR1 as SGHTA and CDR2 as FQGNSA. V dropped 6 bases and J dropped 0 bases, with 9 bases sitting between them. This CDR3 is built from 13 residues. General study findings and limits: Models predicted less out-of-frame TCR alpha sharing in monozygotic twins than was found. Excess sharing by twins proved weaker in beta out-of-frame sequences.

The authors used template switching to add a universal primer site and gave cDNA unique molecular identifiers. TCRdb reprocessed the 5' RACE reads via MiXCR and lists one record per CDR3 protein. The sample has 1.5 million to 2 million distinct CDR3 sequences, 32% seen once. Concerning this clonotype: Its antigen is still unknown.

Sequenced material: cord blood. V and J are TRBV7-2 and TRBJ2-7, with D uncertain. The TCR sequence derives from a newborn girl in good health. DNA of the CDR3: TGTGCCAGCAGTCGGTTTAGCTCCTACGAGCAGTACTTC. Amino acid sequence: CASSRFSSYEQYF.